These 3 T cell receptor beta chains originate from one sample sequenced in a study of T cells in localized non-small cell lung cancer. Here immunoSEQ multiplex PCR was the method, and the copy in TCRdb shows in-frame clones only, minus some. Found here are more than 2,500 clones, 17% of them singletons; the top ten hold about 13%. This specimen consisted of lung tumor tissue, obtained before any cancer treatment. These receptors were taken from a woman aged 35 to 69 with stage II lung adenocarcinoma.

The chain recombines TRBV11-3 with TRBJ1-5; the D gene is possibly TRBD1 (5 bases). The CDR3 spans 17 residues. V shed 0 bases and J shed 1 base, with 13 bases lying between them. The germline V gene encodes CDR1 SGHNT and CDR2 YENEEA. DNA of the CDR3: TGTGCCAGCAGCTTAGATCAGGGAGCTGAGAGCAATCAGCCCCAGCATTTT. Its protein product is CASSLDQGAESNQPQHF.

The J gene is TRBJ1-5, the V gene TRBV28; 8 positions agree with TRBD1. The CDR3 has 14 amino acids. V shed 2 bases and J 6 bases; nucleotides not matched to a gene: 3. Looked up from germline, CDR1 is MDHEN and CDR2 is SYDVKM. In nucleotides, the CDR3 is TGTGCCAGCAGTTTACAGGGGGCGGCTCAGCCCCAGCATTTT. This encodes CASSLQGAAQPQHF.

The V and J genes are TRBV11-3 and TRBJ1-2, with 9 bases aligning to TRBD1. The germline CDR1 and CDR2 sequences are SGHNT and YENEEA. Trimming at V came to 4 bases and at J to 8 bases, leaving 8 bases not matched to a gene. This CDR3 contains 14 residues. CDR3: CASSWGQGRLGYTF. In nucleotides, the CDR3 is TGTGCCAGCAGCTGGGGACAGGGACGTTTGGGCTACACCTTC.